What follows describes a single TCR beta chain. Its antigen is unidentified. Other DNA variants within this sample encode the same CDR3. This specimen belongs to a study of shared clonotypes between healthy human individuals. Across the study: A donor's plate count was three for CD4 naive and three for CD4 memory; CD8 naive had two and CD8 memory one. Study observations and caveats: Relative to memory subsets, naive subsets generally showed larger estimated richness. The four-donor shared clonotypes exceeded non-shared clonotypes in generation probability, with non-shared ones scoring lower.

Naive CD8 populations comprised CD45RO-negative cells positively selected for CCR7, excluding terminally differentiated effector memory CD45RA+ cells. Recent acute infections and vaccinations were absent in the healthy HIV-negative adult donors. Assay used: immunoSEQ multiplex PCR; TCRdb lists only in-frame clones, some missing. The sample holds 1.5 million to 2.5 million clones, about 95% seen once. Source material: naive CD8+ T cells sorted from blood. The sequence came from a young man in good health.

The CDR3 nucleotides read TGTGCCAGCAGTCCCGGGACAGTTTATGGCTACACCTTC. Translating it yields CASSPGTVYGYTF. The rearrangement links TRBV6-5 to TRBJ1-2; 7 bases agree with TRBD1. V was clipped by 5 bases and J by 5 bases; unmatched bases: 5. There are 13 residues in the CDR3. Germline CDR1 MNHEY, CDR2 SVGAGI.